The 25 T cell receptor beta chains below were found in one sample sequenced in a study of T cells in Graves' hyperthyroidism and ophthalmopathy. Amplification of TCR beta CDR3 regions was performed using RNA transcripts as template. The TCR CDR3 first-round RT-PCR relied on the HTBI primer set. TCRdb analysed the multiplex PCR reads with MiXCR anew, one entry per CDR3 protein. In the table there are fewer than 450,000 distinct CDR3 sequences, 17% of which are singletons. Sample: blood. These receptors were obtained from a woman under 40 with Graves' hyperthyroidism that later progressed to Graves' ophthalmopathy.

The sample holds many counts of this clonotype. This sequence joins TRBV4-1 and TRBJ1-4, with D unresolved. V lost 4 bases, J lost 8 bases, and 11 bases lay in between. This CDR3 has 13 amino acids. Per the germline V gene, CDR1 is MGHRA and CDR2 is YSYEKL. CDR3 sequence: CASSRGMREKLFF. CDR3 in DNA: TGCGCCAGCAGCCGGGGTATGCGGGAAAAACTGTTTTTT.

This clonotype was seen many times. The CDR3 loop is CASSIGLVAYTDTQYF. The CDR3 DNA is TGTGCCAGCAGCATAGGACTAGTCGCTTACACAGATACGCAGTATTTT. V and J are TRBV11-2 and TRBJ2-3; 7 nucleotides agree with TRBD2. The ends lost 5 bases at V and 2 bases at J; junction bases unmatched: 10. Germline CDR1 SGHAT, CDR2 FQNNGV. CDR3 length: 16 amino acids.

The J gene is TRBJ2-3, the V gene TRBV4-1; D gene unclear. The CDR3 covers 16 residues. Looked up from germline, CDR1 is MGHRA and CDR2 is YSYEKL. Trimming shortened V by 0 bases and J by 1 base, and 11 bases separated the two germline ends. The CDR3 loop is CASSQEFNTGTDTQYF. In nucleotides, the CDR3 is TGCGCCAGCAGCCAAGAATTTAACACAGGCACAGATACGCAGTATTTT.

V usage is TRBV3-1 and J usage is TRBJ2-3; no clear D. Trimming left V 0 bases short and J 0 bases short, with 7 bases between. Per germline, CDR1 LGHDT and CDR2 YNNKEL (reference sequence). The CDR3 loop spans 15 amino acids. In nucleotides, the CDR3 is TGTGCCAGCAGCCAAGAGTTAATAAGCACAGATACGCAGTATTTT. Its protein is CASSQELISTDTQYF.

This clonotype was picked up many times. The chain combines TRBV27 with TRBJ1-4; D is uncertain. Germline V gene sequence: CDR1 MNHEY, CDR2 SMNVEV (reference sequence). Trimming pared 6 bases from V and 7 bases from J, leaving 12 bases between. There are 13 residues in the CDR3. The CDR3 spells CASSALLSEKLFF. CDR3 nucleotide sequence: TGTGCCAGCAGCGCATTGCTGTCTGAAAAACTGTTTTTT.

This clonotype was recorded at least ten times. J is TRBJ1-5 and V is TRBV6-2 or TRBV6-3; no firm D call. V shed 5 bases and J shed 2 bases, with 16 bases lying between them. Germline V gene lookup returns CDR1 MNHEY and CDR2 SVGEGT. CDR3 size: 16 residues. The CDR3 bases are TGTGCCAGCAGTCCTTTAGAATGGCTGGGCAATCAGCCCCAGCATTTT. Translation gives CASSPLEWLGNQPQHF.

Ten or more counts support this clonotype. V and J are TRBV3-1 and TRBJ2-1; D perhaps matches TRBD1 (6 bases). This CDR3 contains 14 residues. Per the germline V gene, CDR1 is LGHDT and CDR2 is YNNKEL (reference sequence). Trimming left V 1 base short and J 10 bases short, with 14 bases between. For the CDR3, the DNA is TGTGCCAGCAGCCAAGTACCACACAGGGACGAGCAGTTCTTC. As protein: CASSQVPHRDEQFF.

This clonotype was picked up many times. The chain recombines TRBV12-3 or TRBV12-4 with TRBJ2-5; 7 positions agree with TRBD2. The CDR3 totals 19 residues. V gave up 0 bases and J gave up 1 base; unmatched junction bases: 14. CDR3 sequence (DNA): TGTGCCAGCAGTTTAGCGGTTGTCGAACTAGCGAGACCCCAAGAGACCCAGTACTTC. This translates into CASSLAVVELARPQETQYF.

This clonotype was detected ten times or more. The chain joins TRBV7-9 to TRBJ2-2; TRBD1 agrees at 8 bases. J gave up 5 bases and V 6 bases, and 11 bases lay outside the gene matches. The CDR3 is 16 amino acids. Germline-derived CDR1 and CDR2 are SEHNR and FQNEAQ (reference sequence). CDR3 loop: CASSPVAQGVTGELFF. CDR3 in DNA: TGTGCCAGCAGTCCGGTGGCACAGGGGGTGACCGGGGAGCTGTTTTTT.

This clonotype was observed many times. This chain links TRBV18 with TRBJ1-2; D is uncertain. Germline lookup yields CDR1 KGHSH and CDR2 LQKENI. V lost 3 bases and J lost 5, with 7 bases in between. The CDR3 is 12 residues long. The CDR3 bases are TGTGCCAGCTCACCGGCGGGGTATGGCTACACCTTC. It yields the protein CASSPAGYGYTF.

This clonotype was recorded many times. V is TRBV4-1 and J is TRBJ2-5; D remains ambiguous. Trimming cost V 4 bases and J 4 bases, with 10 bases left between them. Germline CDR1 MGHRA, CDR2 YSYEKL. The CDR3 covers 13 residues. The CDR3 loop reads CASSPNSRETQYF. CDR3 nucleotides: TGCGCCAGCAGCCCTAACAGTCGAGAGACCCAGTACTTC.

There are many counts of this clonotype. V usage is TRBV28 and J usage is TRBJ1-1; the D gene is possibly TRBD1 (6 bases). The germline V gene has CDR1 MDHEN and CDR2 SYDVKM. This CDR3 region has 14 residues. Trimming stripped 4 bases from V and 4 bases from J, with 13 bases between. The DNA of the CDR3 is TGTGCCAGCAGTTCCGGGGGGCGCATCACTGAAGCTTTCTTT. Encoded protein: CASSSGGRITEAFF.

The V call is TRBV4-1, the J call TRBJ1-4, with TRBD1 identical over 8 bases. Trimming took 0 bases from V and 10 from J; bases not matched to a gene: 7. The CDR3 is 15 residues long. Germline CDR1 MGHRA, CDR2 YSYEKL. This chain's CDR3 is CASSQDPTGDAKLFF. The DNA of the CDR3 is TGCGCCAGCAGCCAAGATCCGACAGGGGATGCAAAACTGTTTTTT.

V and J are TRBV5-1 and TRBJ2-7, with TRBD2 identical over 11 bases. V shed 5 bases and J 3 bases; nucleotides not matched to a gene: 7. Germline CDR1 SGHRS, CDR2 YFSETQ. The CDR3 totals 15 residues. DNA for the CDR3: TGCGCCAGCAGTTGGACTAGCGGGCCGATCTACGAGCAGTACTTC. Residues: CASSWTSGPIYEQYF.

The V gene is TRBV19, the J gene TRBJ1-6; 9 bases fit TRBD1. Germline V gene data show CDR1 as LNHDA and CDR2 as SQIVND (reference sequence). CDR3 length: 14 residues. V trimming: 3 bases; J trimming: 7 bases; junction bases outside the gene matches: 1. The CDR3 protein is CASSMGQGNSPLHF. In DNA form, the CDR3 reads TGTGCCAGTAGTATGGGACAGGGCAATTCACCCCTCCACTTT.

The chain employs TRBV5-5 and TRBJ1-4; D not certain. The CDR3 is 14 residues long. Trimming cost V 0 bases and J 8 bases, with 11 bases left between them. The germline V gene has CDR1 SGHKS and CDR2 YYEKEE (reference sequence). The CDR3 region is CASSLERVGEKLFF. The DNA of the CDR3 is TGTGCCAGCAGCTTGGAAAGGGTTGGGGAAAAACTGTTTTTT.

This clonotype was counted between two and nine times. The chain has TRBV3-1 and TRBJ1-2, with a possible D match to TRBD1 (6 bases). Per the germline V gene, CDR1 is LGHDT and CDR2 is YNNKEL (reference sequence). The CDR3 totals 14 residues. Trimming removed 3 bases at V and 2 bases at J, with 10 bases between. The CDR3 nucleotides are TGTGCCAGCAGCCATCCGGACAGCAACTATGGCTACACCTTC. This translates into CASSHPDSNYGYTF.

V gene TRBV4-1 combines with J gene TRBJ2-1; maybe TRBD1 (5 bases). Germline lookup yields CDR1 MGHRA and CDR2 YSYEKL. Between the trimmed V and J ends, which lost 1 base and 7 bases, there was a span of 20 bases. The CDR3 is made up of 17 amino acids. This chain's CDR3 is CASSQVIRQIKGNEQFF. The CDR3 DNA sequence: TGCGCCAGCAGCCAAGTCATTAGACAGATCAAGGGGAATGAGCAGTTCTTC.

This sequence joins TRBV30 and TRBJ2-5, with 10 bases aligning to TRBD2. The CDR3 sequence is 15 residues long. After removal of 5 bases from V and 5 bases from J, the junction contained 11 bases not matched to a gene. Per the germline V gene, CDR1 is GTSNPN and CDR2 is SVGIG (reference sequence). CDR3 protein: CAWASGSAVSETQYF. The CDR3 coding sequence is TGTGCCTGGGCTAGCGGGAGTGCTGTATCGGAGACCCAGTACTTC.

This rearrangement joins TRBV7-8 to TRBJ2-1, with D maybe TRBD1 (8 bases). CDR3 length: 14 residues. The germline V and J ends were trimmed by 5 bases and 6 bases, with 14 bases remaining between them. From germline, CDR1 is SGHVS and CDR2 FQNEAQ. The CDR3 nucleotides are TGTGCCAGCAGCACAGGGGGGGGCTGCAATGAGCAGTTCTTC. It translates to CASSTGGGCNEQFF.

The sample holds many counts of this clonotype. J is TRBJ1-2 and V is TRBV27, with a possible D match to TRBD1 (5 bases). V dropped 3 bases and J dropped 6 bases, with 11 bases sitting between them. The CDR3 extends over 13 amino acids. Germline CDR1 is MNHEY and CDR2 is SMNVEV (reference sequence). In DNA, the CDR3 is TGTGCCAGCAGTTTGCATCAGGGAAATGGCTACACCTTC. Its translation is CASSLHQGNGYTF.

This clonotype came up many times. The J gene is TRBJ1-5, the V gene TRBV6-1; weak D call: TRBD1 (5 bases). The V and J ends lost 4 bases and 2 bases respectively, with 9 bases between them. The CDR3 is 14 residues long. Germline V gives CDR1 MNHNS, CDR2 SASEGT. The CDR3 nucleotides are TGTGCCAGCAGTGTTACAGGCGGCAATCAGCCCCAGCATTTT. Protein product: CASSVTGGNQPQHF.

About this clonotype: A clone one base away is much larger, so this may be a read error. The rearrangement joins TRBV6-1 to TRBJ1-2; D is undetermined. V lost 1 base and J 4 bases, leaving 16 bases between the germline ends. The V gene's germline CDR1 is MNHNS and CDR2 SASEGT. The CDR3 runs to 16 residues. The CDR3 bases are TGTGCCAGCAGTGAAGAGCTATCGGGCGATTTCTATGGCTACACCTTC. Encoded protein: CASSEELSGDFYGYTF.

This chain uses TRBV6-1 with TRBJ2-7; 7 nucleotides match TRBD1. This CDR3 has 14 residues. The germline CDR1 and CDR2 sequences are MNHNS and SASEGT. The trim removed 5 bases at V and 3 bases at J, leaving 7 bases unmatched. The CDR3 nucleotides read TGTGCCAGCAGTCCCCTGGCAGGGGGCTACGAGCAGTACTTC. Encoded protein: CASSPLAGGYEQYF.

This clonotype was detected many times. The chain joins TRBV12-3 or TRBV12-4 to TRBJ1-1; 7 bases are shared with TRBD1. With 3 bases clipped from V and 1 base from J, the junction kept 26 bases outside the gene matches. The CDR3 has 22 amino acids. CDR3 region: CASSFIKFYPRRQGFGNTEAFF. In DNA, the CDR3 is TGTGCCAGCAGTTTCATTAAGTTTTATCCTCGGAGACAGGGCTTCGGGAACACTGAAGCTTTCTTT.